This T cell receptor (beta chain) was captured by sequencing in a study of cytomegalovirus exposure and HLA in healthy donors. Turning to the study itself: In a previous analysis, around 110 million unique TCR beta sequences were found from 170 million or so T cells.

It was with 60 Vbeta and 13 Jbeta primers that the PCR ran. TCRdb keeps only in-frame clones here, not all; method: immunoSEQ multiplex PCR. The table records fewer than 130,000 clones, about 83% of them present only once. Findings of the study overall: Sequencing likely generated an artifact that appeared as a cluster of highly shared sequence variants. A classifier reportedly called cytomegalovirus status with high sensitivity and specificity. The authors later linked a missense DCLRE1C variant to TCR beta V- and J-gene trimming.

The CDR3 has 15 residues. V lost 6 bases to trimming and J lost 4 bases; unmatched junction nucleotides: 11. Germline CDR1 MNHNS, CDR2 SASEGT. To note about this clone: Its target is not known.

Source material: PBMCs. V and J are TRBV6-1 and TRBJ2-7; 8 bases match TRBD2. The receptor comes from a female donor in good health and CMV-seropositive. The CDR3 sequence: CASSQGLAGGYEQYF. For the CDR3, the DNA is TGTGCCAGCAGCCAAGGGCTAGCGGGTGGATACGAGCAGTACTTC.